The 7 T cell receptor beta chains in this list originate from one sample, sequenced in a study of PD-1 blockade in classical Hodgkin lymphoma. Repertoires were generated with immunoSEQ multiplex PCR, while TCRdb's copy carries only in-frame clones and drops some. The sample has tens of thousands of clones, roughly 93% seen once. Stated time point: newly diagnosed, previously untreated cHL patient sample. Specimen: peripheral blood mononuclear cells (PBMCs). The origin of the receptors is a human donor with classical Hodgkin lymphoma.

The chain is built from TRBV7-2 and TRBJ2-5; unclear D gene. Trimming removed 3 bases from V and 5 bases from J, with 13 bases in between. The CDR3 runs to 14 residues. Per germline, CDR1 SGHTA and CDR2 FQGNSA. The DNA of the CDR3 is TGTGCCAGCAGCTTCAATGGGTACGGCGAGACCCAGTACTTC. This encodes CASSFNGYGETQYF.

The CDR3 loop is CASKGWTYNEQFF. CDR3 in DNA: TGTGCCAGCAAGGGGTGGACCTACAATGAGCAGTTCTTC. The rearrangement links TRBV2 to TRBJ2-1, with D possibly TRBD1 on 5 matching bases. There are 13 residues in the CDR3. The germline V gene encodes CDR1 SNHLY and CDR2 FYNNEI. The V end lost 7 bases, the J end lost 2 bases, and 9 bases lay between the germline ends.

V gene TRBV7-9 combines with J gene TRBJ1-5; 8 nucleotides line up with TRBD1. The V gene end was trimmed by 3 bases and the J gene end by 8 bases; junction bases not matched to a gene: 6. The CDR3 is 14 amino acids. Germline V gene data show CDR1 as SEHNR and CDR2 as FQNEAQ (reference sequence). CDR3 sequence reads: CASSFTGGGEPQHF. DNA of the CDR3: TGTGCCAGCAGCTTTACAGGGGGGGGTGAGCCCCAGCATTTT.

The chain has TRBV2 and TRBJ1-5; D is possibly TRBD1 (6 bases). The germline V gene has CDR1 SNHLY and CDR2 FYNNEI. Trimming shortened V by 2 bases and J by 1 base, and 15 bases separated the two germline ends. The CDR3 consists of 17 residues. CDR3 sequence (DNA): TGTGCCAGCAGTGAAAGGTGGCCGCAGGGGAGCAATCAGCCCCAGCATTTT. Its translation is CASSERWPQGSNQPQHF.

The V and J genes are TRBV19 and TRBJ1-5; a weak D match, TRBD1 (6 bases). The V and J ends lost 5 bases and 0 bases respectively, with 14 bases between them. The CDR3 runs to 16 residues. Germline V gene data show CDR1 as LNHDA and CDR2 as SQIVND (reference sequence). CDR3 amino acids: CASSSLDRPSNQPQHF. The DNA for the CDR3 is TGTGCCAGTAGTTCCCTGGACAGACCTAGCAATCAGCCCCAGCATTTT.

CDR3 coding DNA: TGCGCCAGCAGCACAGGGCAACGTTTTGGTGACACCATATATTTT. It yields the protein CASSTGQRFGDTIYF. This rearrangement joins TRBV5-1 to TRBJ1-3; maybe TRBD1 (6 bases). Germline V gene lookup returns CDR1 SGHRS and CDR2 YFSETQ. Trimming stripped 4 bases from V and 8 bases from J, with 19 bases between. The CDR3 totals 15 residues.

This chain uses TRBV6-5 with TRBJ1-5; D uncertain. Trimming removed 6 bases at V and 3 bases at J, with 9 bases between. Germline V gene lookup returns CDR1 MNHEY and CDR2 SVGAGI. This CDR3 is built from 13 residues. CDR3 residues: CASRRQANQPQHF. Written as DNA, the CDR3 is TGTGCCAGCAGAAGGCAGGCCAATCAGCCCCAGCATTTT.